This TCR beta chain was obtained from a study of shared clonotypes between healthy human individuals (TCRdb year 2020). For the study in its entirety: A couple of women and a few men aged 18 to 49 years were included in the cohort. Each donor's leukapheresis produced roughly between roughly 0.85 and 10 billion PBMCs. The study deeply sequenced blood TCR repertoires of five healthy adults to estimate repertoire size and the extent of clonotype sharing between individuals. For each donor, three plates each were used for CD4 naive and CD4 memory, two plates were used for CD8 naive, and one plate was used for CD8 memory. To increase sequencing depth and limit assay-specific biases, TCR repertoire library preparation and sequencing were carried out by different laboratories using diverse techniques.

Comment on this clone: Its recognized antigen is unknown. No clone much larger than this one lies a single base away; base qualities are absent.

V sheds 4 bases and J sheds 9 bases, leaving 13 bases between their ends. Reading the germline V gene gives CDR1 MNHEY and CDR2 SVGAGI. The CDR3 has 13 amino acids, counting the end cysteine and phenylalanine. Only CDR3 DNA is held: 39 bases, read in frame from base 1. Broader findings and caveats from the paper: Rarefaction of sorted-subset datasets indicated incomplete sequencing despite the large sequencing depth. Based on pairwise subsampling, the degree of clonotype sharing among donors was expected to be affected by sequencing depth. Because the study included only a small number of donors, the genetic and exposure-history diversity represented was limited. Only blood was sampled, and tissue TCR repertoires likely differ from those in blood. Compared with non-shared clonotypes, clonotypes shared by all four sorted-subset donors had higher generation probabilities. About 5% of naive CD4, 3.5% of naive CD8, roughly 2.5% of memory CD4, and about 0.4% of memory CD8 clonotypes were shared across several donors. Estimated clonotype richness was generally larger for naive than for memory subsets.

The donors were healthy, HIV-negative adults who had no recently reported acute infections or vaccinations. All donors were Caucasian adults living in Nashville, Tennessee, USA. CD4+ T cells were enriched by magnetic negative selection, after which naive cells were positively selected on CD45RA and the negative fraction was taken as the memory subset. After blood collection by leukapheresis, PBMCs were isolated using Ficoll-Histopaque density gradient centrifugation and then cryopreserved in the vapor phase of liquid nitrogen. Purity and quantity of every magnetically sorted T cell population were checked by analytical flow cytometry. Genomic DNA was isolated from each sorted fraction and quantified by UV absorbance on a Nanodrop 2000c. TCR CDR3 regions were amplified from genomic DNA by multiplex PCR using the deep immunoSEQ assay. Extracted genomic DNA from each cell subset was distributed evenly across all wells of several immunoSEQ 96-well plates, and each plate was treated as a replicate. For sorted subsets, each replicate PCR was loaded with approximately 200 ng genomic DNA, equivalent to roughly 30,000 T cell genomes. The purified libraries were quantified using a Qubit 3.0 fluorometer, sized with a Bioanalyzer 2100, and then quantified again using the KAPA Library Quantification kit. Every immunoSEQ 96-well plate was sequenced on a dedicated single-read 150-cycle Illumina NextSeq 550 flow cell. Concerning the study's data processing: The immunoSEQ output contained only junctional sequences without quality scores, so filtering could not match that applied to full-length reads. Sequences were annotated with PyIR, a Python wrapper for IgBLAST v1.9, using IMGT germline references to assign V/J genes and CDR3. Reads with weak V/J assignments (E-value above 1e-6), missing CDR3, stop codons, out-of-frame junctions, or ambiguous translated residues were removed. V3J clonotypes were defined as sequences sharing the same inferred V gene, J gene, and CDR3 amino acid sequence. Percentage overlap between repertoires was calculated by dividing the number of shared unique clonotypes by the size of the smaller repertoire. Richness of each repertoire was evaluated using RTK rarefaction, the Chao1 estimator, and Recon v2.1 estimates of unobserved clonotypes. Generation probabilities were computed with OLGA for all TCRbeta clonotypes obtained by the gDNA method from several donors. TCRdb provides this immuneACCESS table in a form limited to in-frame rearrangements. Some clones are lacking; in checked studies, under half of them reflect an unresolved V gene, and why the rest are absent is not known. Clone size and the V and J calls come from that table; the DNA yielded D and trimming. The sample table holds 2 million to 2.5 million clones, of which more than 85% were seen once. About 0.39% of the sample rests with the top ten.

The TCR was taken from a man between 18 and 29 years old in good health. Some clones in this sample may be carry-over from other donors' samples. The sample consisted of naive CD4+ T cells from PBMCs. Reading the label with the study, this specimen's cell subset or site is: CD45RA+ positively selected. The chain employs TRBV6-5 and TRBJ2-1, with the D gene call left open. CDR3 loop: CASSSPRSGEQFF. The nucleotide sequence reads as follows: TGTGCCAGCAGTTCCCCCAGGAGTGGTGAGCAGTTCTTC.